These 25 T cell receptor beta chains were sequenced from one sample in a study of CD8 T cells in ankylosing spondylitis. TCRdb reanalysed the 5' RACE reads using MiXCR and keeps one entry per CDR3 protein. The table has about 360,000 distinct CDR3 sequences, over 12% seen once. The material sequenced was blood, either unsorted or a sorted T cell fraction (not recorded which). These receptors were obtained from a male donor with ankylosing spondylitis or in good health (not recorded which).

The chain is built from TRBV5-5 and TRBJ2-7; TRBD1 or TRBD2 may be the D gene (5 bases each). CDR3 length: 16 residues. Looked up from germline, CDR1 is SGHKS and CDR2 is YYEKEE (reference sequence). V lost 3 bases and J lost 2, with 18 bases in between. The CDR3 loop is CASSSHGTGMTYEQYF. Written as DNA, the CDR3 is TGTGCCAGCAGCTCGCACGGGACGGGGATGACCTACGAGCAGTACTTC.

This clonotype was counted a few times. This chain connects TRBV12-3 or TRBV12-4 to TRBJ1-5; D uncertain. The V end was cut by 6 bases, the J end by 4 bases, with 16 bases between. The CDR3 length is 15 residues. This CDR3 is CASSSILLGNQPQHF. CDR3 DNA: TGTGCCAGCAGCTCCATACTTCTCGGGAATCAGCCCCAGCATTTT.

This clonotype was seen only a few times. The V call is TRBV27, the J call TRBJ2-5; 7 bases line up with TRBD1. V shed 5 bases and J 5 bases; nucleotides not matched to a gene: 14. CDR1 and CDR2 (germline): MNHEY, SMNVEV (reference sequence). The CDR3 runs 16 residues. Here the CDR3 DNA reads TGTGCCAGCAGTACCCGACAGGGCGGAAAGGGGGAGACCCAGTACTTC. Translating it yields CASSTRQGGKGETQYF.

This clonotype was seen a handful of times. This sequence joins TRBV3-1 and TRBJ2-7; the match to TRBD2 covers 8 bases. CDR3 length: 15 residues. With 1 base clipped from V and 2 bases from J, the junction kept 4 bases outside the gene matches. Germline values: CDR1 LGHDT, CDR2 YNNKEL (reference sequence). The CDR3, as DNA: TGTGCCAGCAGCCAAGTAAGCGGGAGCGCCTACGAGCAGTACTTC. Translated: CASSQVSGSAYEQYF.

The chain links TRBV7-9 to TRBJ1-3, with 7 bases aligning to TRBD1. Germline values: CDR1 SEHNR, CDR2 FQNEAQ (reference sequence). V lost 2 bases, J lost 4 bases, and 5 bases stayed unmatched. The CDR3 runs to 15 residues. The CDR3 coding sequence is TGTGCCAGCAGCTTAACAGGGGCGAAAGGAAACACCATATATTTT. Its protein product is CASSLTGAKGNTIYF.

In this sample, this clonotype turned up a few times. The chain employs TRBV30 and TRBJ2-7; D unresolved. This CDR3 is 16 amino acids long. Germline lookup yields CDR1 GTSNPN and CDR2 SVGIG (reference sequence). The V and J ends lost 1 base and 0 bases respectively, with 16 bases between them. The CDR3 bases are TGTGCCTGGAGTGGAGCCCTGGGTTTCTACTCCTACGAGCAGTACTTC. This codes for CAWSGALGFYSYEQYF.

This clonotype appeared many times. V is TRBV7-2 and J is TRBJ1-4; the D gene is possibly TRBD1 (5 bases). This CDR3 has 14 amino acids. Germline lookup yields CDR1 SGHTA and CDR2 FQGNSA. V lost 2 bases and J 7 bases, leaving 11 bases between the germline ends. The CDR3 DNA reads as TGTGCCAGCAGCTTAAGGGGCATCGGTGAAAAACTGTTTTTT. It translates to CASSLRGIGEKLFF.

In its sample, this clonotype was seen a few times. V gene TRBV4-1 combines with J gene TRBJ1-4; 11 bases are shared with TRBD1. The CDR3 is 16 amino acids. The trim removed 4 bases at V and 6 bases at J, leaving 7 bases unmatched. In germline, CDR1 is MGHRA, CDR2 YSYEKL. CDR3 in amino acids: CASSRGLGQGDEKLFF. In nucleotides, the CDR3 is TGCGCCAGCAGCCGGGGTTTGGGACAGGGGGATGAAAAACTGTTTTTT.

The genes are TRBV10-3 and TRBJ1-2; a weak D match, TRBD1 (5 bases). The CDR3 is 13 amino acids. Per the germline V gene, CDR1 is ENHRY and CDR2 is SYGVKD. The germline V and J ends were trimmed by 7 bases and 3 bases, with 12 bases remaining between them. The DNA for the CDR3 is TGTGCCATCACCGCCCAGGGTGACTATGGCTACACCTTC. Amino acids: CAITAQGDYGYTF.

This chain uses TRBV5-1 with TRBJ2-2, with D perhaps matching TRBD1 (6 bases). V was pared by 4 bases and J by 0 bases, with 13 bases between. The CDR3 loop spans 16 amino acids. Germline V gene sequence: CDR1 SGHRS, CDR2 YFSETQ. For the CDR3, the DNA is TGCGCCAGCAGCCCCGACAGGCTAGCGAACACCGGGGAGCTGTTTTTT. Translated: CASSPDRLANTGELFF.

V gene TRBV2 combines with J gene TRBJ2-7, with D perhaps assigned TRBD1 or TRBD2 (5 bases each). V lost 6 bases, J lost 6 bases, and 21 bases lay in between. There are 15 residues in the CDR3. Germline CDR1 and CDR2: SNHLY and FYNNEI. The CDR3 sequence is CASSDDGIPQGEQYF. The DNA of the CDR3 is TGTGCCAGCAGCGATGACGGGATCCCCCAGGGCGAGCAGTACTTC.

This clonotype was detected a few times. This chain links TRBV5-6 with TRBJ1-5; no definite D call. The CDR3 totals 14 residues. Germline V gene sequence: CDR1 SGHDT, CDR2 YYEEEE. With 4 bases removed from V and 9 bases from J, the gap between germline ends came to 17 bases. The CDR3: CASSRTGGKWPQHF. CDR3 coding DNA: TGTGCCAGCAGCCGGACTGGCGGGAAGTGGCCCCAGCATTTT.

The sample holds many counts of this clonotype. The chain employs TRBV5-1 and TRBJ2-5; D may be TRBD1 or TRBD2 (5 bases each). The CDR3 runs 14 residues. Germline loops: CDR1 SGHRS, CDR2 YFSETQ. Deletions cut 0 bases from V and 1 base from J, with 7 bases between. CDR3 sequence: CASSLAGTQETQYF. The CDR3 DNA sequence: TGCGCCAGCAGCTTGGCCGGGACCCAAGAGACCCAGTACTTC.

This clonotype has a handful of counts. V usage is TRBV29-1 and J usage is TRBJ2-3; D remains ambiguous. CDR1 and CDR2 from the germline V gene are SQVTM and ANQGSEA. V shed 3 bases and J shed 6 bases, with 10 bases lying between them. CDR3 length: 12 residues. CDR3: CSVDRQADTQYF. The CDR3 nucleotides are TGCAGCGTTGACCGCCAAGCTGATACGCAGTATTTT.

This clonotype was seen only a few times. This chain links TRBV6-1 with TRBJ2-6, with D possibly being TRBD1 (6 bases). The CDR3 is made up of 15 amino acids. Germline V gives CDR1 MNHNS, CDR2 SASEGT. V was shortened by 6 bases and J by 4 bases, with 13 bases between the two germline ends. CDR3 residues: CASRPRGGGANVLTF. CDR3 sequence (DNA): TGTGCCAGCAGGCCCAGGGGCGGGGGGGCCAACGTCCTGACTTTC.

This clonotype has ten or more counts. The chain uses TRBV6-5 and TRBJ1-2; D is undetermined. V was shortened by 1 base and J by 7 bases, with 4 bases between the two germline ends. The length of the CDR3 is 11 residues. CDR1 and CDR2 from the germline V gene are MNHEY and SVGAGI. The CDR3 DNA sequence: TGTGCCAGCAGTTACTTAGGTGGCTACACCTTC. Translated: CASSYLGGYTF.

This clonotype was detected only a few times. One end of the junction fails to match germline, which may point to a read error. V usage is TRBV29-1 and J usage is TRBJ2-2; TRBD2 might be the D (7 bases). The CDR3 totals 14 residues. Germline CDR1 SQVTM, CDR2 ANQGSEA. CDR3 nucleotides: TGCAGCGTCCCCGCGGGGGCGAATACCGGGGAGCTGTTTTTT. It specifies CSVPAGANTGELFF.

The V and J genes are TRBV4-1 and TRBJ1-2; D ambiguous. V was cut by 0 bases and J by 8 bases, with 16 bases left in between. Germline V gives CDR1 MGHRA, CDR2 YSYEKL. This CDR3 contains 15 residues. The CDR3 DNA reads TGCGCCAGCAGCCAAGATCCTCGAGGGCTGGGGGGCTACACCTTC. This codes for CASSQDPRGLGGYTF.

In this sample, this clonotype turned up a few times. The gene calls are TRBV20-1 and TRBJ2-1; TRBD2 matches 11 bases. This CDR3 has 16 residues. J was trimmed by 8 bases and V by 4 bases; bases with no gene match: 13. Looked up from germline, CDR1 is DFQATT and CDR2 is SNEGSKA (reference sequence). CDR3 sequence (DNA): TGCAGTGCTATGCTAGCGGGGGGACCAATGGGGGATGAGCAGTTCTTC. Its protein is CSAMLAGGPMGDEQFF.

The J gene is TRBJ1-3, the V gene TRBV6-1; possible D gene TRBD1, 5 bases. Trimming shortened V by 4 bases and J by 1 base, and 8 bases separated the two germline ends. CDR3 length: 14 amino acids. CDR1 is MNHNS and CDR2 is SASEGT in the germline V gene. The CDR3 DNA follows: TGTGCCAGCAGTGTATGGGGGTCTGGAAACACCATATATTTT. Translation: CASSVWGSGNTIYF.

This clonotype was counted between two and nine times. This sequence joins TRBV20-1 and TRBJ2-3, with D maybe TRBD1 (6 bases). The CDR3 consists of 11 residues. Trimming took off 6 bases at V and 4 bases at J, with 8 bases between the two ends. Germline lookup yields CDR1 DFQATT and CDR2 SNEGSKA (reference sequence). The CDR3 loop reads CSAAGADTQYF. CDR3 coding DNA: TGCAGTGCCGCAGGGGCAGATACGCAGTATTTT.

This clonotype turned up a few times. The chain recombines TRBV7-2 with TRBJ1-1; no reliable D call. This CDR3 is built from 15 residues. The germline gives CDR1 SGHTA, CDR2 FQGNSA. The V end lost 5 bases, the J end lost 1 base, and 14 bases lay between the germline ends. The CDR3 loop reads CASSARLDQNTEAFF. The CDR3 nucleotides read TGTGCCAGCAGCGCCCGACTGGACCAGAACACTGAAGCTTTCTTT.

The chain joins TRBV5-1 to TRBJ2-5; 7 nucleotides line up with TRBD1. The V and J ends lost 5 bases and 5 bases, in that order; junction bases with no gene match: 9. From germline, CDR1 is SGHRS and CDR2 YFSETQ. The CDR3 is 14 amino acids. The DNA of the CDR3 is TGCGCCAGCAGATTGACAGGGTGGGTCGAGACCCAGTACTTC. Translated, it gives CASRLTGWVETQYF. The full variable domain, with the rest looked up from reference TRBV5-1 and TRBJ2-5, is KAGVTQTPRYLIKTRGQQVTLSCSPISGHRSVSWYQQTPGQGLQFLFEYFSETQRNKGNFPGRFSGRQFSNSRSEMNVSTLELGDSALYLCASRLTGWVETQYFGPGTRLLVL.

V is TRBV20-1 and J is TRBJ2-3, with D unclear. Germline values: CDR1 DFQATT, CDR2 SNEGSKA (reference sequence). Trimming took off 3 bases at V and 0 bases at J, with 10 bases between the two ends. This CDR3 has 14 amino acids. The CDR3 reads CSASPGPSTDTQYF. CDR3 nucleotide sequence: TGCAGTGCTAGTCCCGGACCTAGCACAGATACGCAGTATTTT.

This clonotype showed up just a few times. The rearrangement links TRBV10-3 to TRBJ2-4; the D gene is possibly TRBD1 (6 bases). The germline gives CDR1 ENHRY, CDR2 SYGVKD. CDR3 length: 16 amino acids. Trimming left V 2 bases short and J 8 bases short, with 19 bases between. As DNA, the CDR3 is TGTGCCATCAGTGAGAGCATGAGGGACATCTCGGACATTCAGTACTTC. Its translation: CAISESMRDISDIQYF.